This note documents a single T cell receptor beta chain sequence. The source of the sample is a study of low-dose radiotherapy and immunotherapy resistance in tumors. Study information: The treatment that patients received was intravenous nivolumab 240 mg every two weeks plus ipilimumab 1 mg/kg every six weeks. At a dose of 200 mg/m2, intravenous cyclophosphamide was given every two weeks, one day before radiation and immunotherapy.

Sample time point: after trial treatment. The treatment: LDRT plus nivolumab, ipilimumab, low-dose cyclophosphamide and aspirin (RACIN trial). The donors, trial participants, received nivolumab, ipilimumab, aspirin, low-dose cyclophosphamide and low-dose radiotherapy. Alpha and beta chains were covered, as first-strand cDNA relied on TRAV- and TRBV-specific primers. TCR amplification ran 20 PCR cycles using constant-region and V-primer adapter primers. Amplifying the isolated mRNA was done by in vitro transcription. TCRdb re-analysed the reads in MiXCR, keeping a single row per CDR3 protein. Among approximately 46,000 distinct CDR3 sequences, about 25% were seen once, and the ten largest hold 10%. The sequenced sample was PBMCs, obtained after low-dose radiotherapy plus immunotherapy. This TCR was recovered from a male donor with prostate cancer.

The CDR3 loop is CASSVLGGDSKETQYF. CDR3 DNA: TGTGCCAGCAGCGTTCTTGGGGGGGACTCCAAAGAGACCCAGTACTTC. V gene TRBV7-2 combines with J gene TRBJ2-5, with 7 bases fitting TRBD2. The CDR3 has 16 residues. Germline V gene sequence: CDR1 SGHTA, CDR2 FQGNSA. V lost 5 bases and J lost 3; bases outside the gene matches: 12.